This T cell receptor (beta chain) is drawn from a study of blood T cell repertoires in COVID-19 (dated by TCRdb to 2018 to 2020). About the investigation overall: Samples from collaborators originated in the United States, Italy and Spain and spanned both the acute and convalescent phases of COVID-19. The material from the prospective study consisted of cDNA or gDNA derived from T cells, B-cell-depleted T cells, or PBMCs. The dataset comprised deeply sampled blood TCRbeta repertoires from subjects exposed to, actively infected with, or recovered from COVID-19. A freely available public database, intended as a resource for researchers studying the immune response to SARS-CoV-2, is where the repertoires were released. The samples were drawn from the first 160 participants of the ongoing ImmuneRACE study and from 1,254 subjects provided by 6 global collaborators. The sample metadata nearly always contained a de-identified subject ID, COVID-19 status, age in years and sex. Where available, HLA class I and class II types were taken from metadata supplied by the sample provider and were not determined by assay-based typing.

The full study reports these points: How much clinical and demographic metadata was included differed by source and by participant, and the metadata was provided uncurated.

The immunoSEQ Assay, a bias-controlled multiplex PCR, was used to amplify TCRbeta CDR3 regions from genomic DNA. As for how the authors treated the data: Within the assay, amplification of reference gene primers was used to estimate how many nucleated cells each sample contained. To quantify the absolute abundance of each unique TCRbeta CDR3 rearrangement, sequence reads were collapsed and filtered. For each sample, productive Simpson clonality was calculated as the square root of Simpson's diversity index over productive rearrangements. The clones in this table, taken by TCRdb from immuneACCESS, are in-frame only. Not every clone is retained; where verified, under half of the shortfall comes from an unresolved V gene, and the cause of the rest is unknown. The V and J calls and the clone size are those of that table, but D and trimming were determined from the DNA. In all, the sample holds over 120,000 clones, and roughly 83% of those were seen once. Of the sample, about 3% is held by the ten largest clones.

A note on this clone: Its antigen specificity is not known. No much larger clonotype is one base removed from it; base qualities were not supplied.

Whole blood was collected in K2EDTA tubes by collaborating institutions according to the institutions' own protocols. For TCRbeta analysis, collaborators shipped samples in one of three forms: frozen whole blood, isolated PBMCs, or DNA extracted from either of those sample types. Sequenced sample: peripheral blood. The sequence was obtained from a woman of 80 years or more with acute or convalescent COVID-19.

The nucleotides are TGTGCCACCAGCAGAGAGGGCCAGGGGGCAACTAATGAAAAACTGTTTTTT. It translates as CATSREGQGATNEKLFF. Recombination linked TRBV15 to TRBJ1-4; TRBD1 fits 7 bases in the junction. The germline V gene (reference sequence) provides CDR1 LNHNV and CDR2 YYDKDF. V is pruned by 0 bases and J by 0 bases, leaving 4 bases of the junction without a gene match. The CDR3 goes from the cysteine to the phenylalanine over 17 residues. The read is trimmed to its CDR3 DNA, 51 bases read in frame from base 1.